Below, one TCR beta chain is given with its context. Its specificity is unknown. The sample originates from a study of vaccination and CD4 T cells after COVID-19. Study-level findings and limits: Reactive clone data from convalescent patients indicated a median of about 86% appearing only post-vaccination. When vaccine-specific clones from convalescent patients were examined, 304 of 307 were spike mono-reactive.

Regarding treatment: approximately 9-day PBMC culture with coronavirus spike peptide pools or control peptides (ViraFEST assay). Sequencing of DNA taken from cultured CD4+ T cells relied on the Oncomine TCR Beta short-read assay. TCRdb called the PCR reads again in MiXCR, with one record for every CDR3 protein. The sample consists of thousands of distinct CDR3 sequences, nearly 50% of them appearing once. The sequencing input was CD4+ T cells from blood, cultured in vitro. This sequence was found in a human donor who had recovered from COVID-19.

The CDR3: CSARWDSSEAFF. In nucleotides, the CDR3 is TGCAGTGCTAGATGGGACAGCTCTGAAGCTTTCTTT. The rearrangement links TRBV20-1 to TRBJ1-1, with 7 bases fitting TRBD1. CDR1 and CDR2 from the germline V gene are DFQATT and SNEGSKA (reference sequence). Germline trimming cut 2 bases from V and 6 bases from J; bases unmatched to any gene: 3. This CDR3 spans 12 amino acids.